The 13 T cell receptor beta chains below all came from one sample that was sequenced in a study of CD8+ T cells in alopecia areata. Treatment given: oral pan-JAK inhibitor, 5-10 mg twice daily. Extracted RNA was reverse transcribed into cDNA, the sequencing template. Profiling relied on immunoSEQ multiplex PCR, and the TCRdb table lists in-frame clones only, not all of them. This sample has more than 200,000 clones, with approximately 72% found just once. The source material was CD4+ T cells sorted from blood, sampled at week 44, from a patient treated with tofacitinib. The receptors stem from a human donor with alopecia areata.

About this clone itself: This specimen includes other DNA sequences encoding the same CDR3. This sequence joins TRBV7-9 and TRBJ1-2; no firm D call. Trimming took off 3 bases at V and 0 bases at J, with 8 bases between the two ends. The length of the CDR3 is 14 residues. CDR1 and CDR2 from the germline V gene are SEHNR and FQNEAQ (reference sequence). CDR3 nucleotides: TGTGCCAGCAGCTTGGACGGAACTAACTATGGCTACACCTTC. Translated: CASSLDGTNYGYTF.

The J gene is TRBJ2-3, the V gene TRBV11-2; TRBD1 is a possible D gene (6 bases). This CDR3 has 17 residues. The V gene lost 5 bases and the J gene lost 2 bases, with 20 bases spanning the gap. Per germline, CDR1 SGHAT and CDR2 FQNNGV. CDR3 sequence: CASSQRAGTNPTDTQYF. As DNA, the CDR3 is TGTGCCAGCAGCCAACGAGCCGGGACAAACCCCACAGATACGCAGTATTTT.

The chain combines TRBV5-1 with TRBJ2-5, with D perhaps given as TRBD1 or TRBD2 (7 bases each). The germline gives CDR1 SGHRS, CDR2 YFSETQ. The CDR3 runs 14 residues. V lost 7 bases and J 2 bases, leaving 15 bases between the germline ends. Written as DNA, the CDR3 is TGCGCCAGCGCCCAGGGGGGGCGGCAAGAGACCCAGTACTTC. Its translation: CASAQGGRQETQYF.

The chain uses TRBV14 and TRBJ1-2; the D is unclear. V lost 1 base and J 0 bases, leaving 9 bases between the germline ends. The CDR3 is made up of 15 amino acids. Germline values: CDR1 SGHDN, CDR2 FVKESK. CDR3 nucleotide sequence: TGTGCCAGCAGCCAAGCTCGGGGAACTAACTATGGCTACACCTTC. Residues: CASSQARGTNYGYTF.

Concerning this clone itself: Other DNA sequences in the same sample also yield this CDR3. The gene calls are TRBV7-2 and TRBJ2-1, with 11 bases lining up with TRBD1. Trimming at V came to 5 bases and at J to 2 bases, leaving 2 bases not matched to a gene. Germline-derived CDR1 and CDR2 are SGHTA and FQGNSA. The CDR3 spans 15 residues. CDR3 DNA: TGTGCCAGCAGCCAGGGACAGGGGGCCTACAATGAGCAGTTCTTC. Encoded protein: CASSQGQGAYNEQFF. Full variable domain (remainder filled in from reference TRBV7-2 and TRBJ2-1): GAGVSQSPSNKVTEKGKDVELRCDPISGHTALYWYRQSLGQGLEFLIYFQGNSAPDKSGLPSDRFSAERTGGSVSTLTIQRTQQEDSAVYLCASSQGQGAYNEQFFGPGTRLTVL.

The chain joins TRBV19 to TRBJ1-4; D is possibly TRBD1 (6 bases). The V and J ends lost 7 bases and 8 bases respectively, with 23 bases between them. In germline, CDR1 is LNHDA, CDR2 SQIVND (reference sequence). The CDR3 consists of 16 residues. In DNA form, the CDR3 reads TGTGCCAGTAAAAAACAGGGAGACCTGATATACGAAAAACTGTTTTTT. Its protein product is CASKKQGDLIYEKLFF.

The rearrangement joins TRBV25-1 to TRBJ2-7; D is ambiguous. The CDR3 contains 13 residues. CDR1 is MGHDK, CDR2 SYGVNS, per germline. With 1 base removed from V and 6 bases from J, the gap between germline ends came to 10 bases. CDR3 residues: CASSESWVLEQYF. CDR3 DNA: TGTGCCAGCAGTGAATCATGGGTGCTCGAGCAGTACTTC.

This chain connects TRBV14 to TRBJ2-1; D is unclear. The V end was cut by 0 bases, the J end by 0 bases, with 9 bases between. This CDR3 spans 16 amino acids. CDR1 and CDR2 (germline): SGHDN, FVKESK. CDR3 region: CASSQDGHSSYNEQFF. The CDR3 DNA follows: TGTGCCAGCAGCCAAGATGGTCATAGCTCCTACAATGAGCAGTTCTTC.

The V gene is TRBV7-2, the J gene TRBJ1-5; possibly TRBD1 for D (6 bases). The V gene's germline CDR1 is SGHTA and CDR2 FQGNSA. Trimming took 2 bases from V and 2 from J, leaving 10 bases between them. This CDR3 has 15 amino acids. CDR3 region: CASSLQPGGNQPQHF. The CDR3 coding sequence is TGTGCCAGCAGCTTACAACCAGGGGGCAATCAGCCCCAGCATTTT.

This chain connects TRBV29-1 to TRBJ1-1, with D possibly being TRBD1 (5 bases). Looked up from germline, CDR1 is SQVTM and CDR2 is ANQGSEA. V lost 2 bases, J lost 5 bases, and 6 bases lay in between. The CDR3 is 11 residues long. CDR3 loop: CSVERTTEAFF. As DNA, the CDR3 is TGCAGCGTTGAACGGACAACTGAAGCTTTCTTT.

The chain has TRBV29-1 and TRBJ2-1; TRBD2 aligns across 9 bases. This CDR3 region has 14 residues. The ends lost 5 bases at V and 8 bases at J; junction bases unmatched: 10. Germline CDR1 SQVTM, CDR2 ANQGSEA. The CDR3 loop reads CSVLLAGGSYEQFF. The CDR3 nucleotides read TGCAGCGTTCTACTGGCGGGGGGGAGTTATGAGCAGTTCTTC.

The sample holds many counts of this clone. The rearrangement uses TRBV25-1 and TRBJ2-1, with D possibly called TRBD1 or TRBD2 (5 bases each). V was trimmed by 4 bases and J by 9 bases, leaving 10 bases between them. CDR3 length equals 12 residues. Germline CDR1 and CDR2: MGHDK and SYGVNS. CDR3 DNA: TGTGCCAGCAGTGTAGTCGGGGCTGAGCAGTTCTTC. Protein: CASSVVGAEQFF.

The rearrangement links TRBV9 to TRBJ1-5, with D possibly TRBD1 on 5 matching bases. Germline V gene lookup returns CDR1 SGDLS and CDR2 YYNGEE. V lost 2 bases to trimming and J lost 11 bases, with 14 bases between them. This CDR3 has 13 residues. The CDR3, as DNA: TGTGCCAGCAGCGTCGGACTGGGGGAGGCCCAGCATTTT. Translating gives CASSVGLGEAQHF.